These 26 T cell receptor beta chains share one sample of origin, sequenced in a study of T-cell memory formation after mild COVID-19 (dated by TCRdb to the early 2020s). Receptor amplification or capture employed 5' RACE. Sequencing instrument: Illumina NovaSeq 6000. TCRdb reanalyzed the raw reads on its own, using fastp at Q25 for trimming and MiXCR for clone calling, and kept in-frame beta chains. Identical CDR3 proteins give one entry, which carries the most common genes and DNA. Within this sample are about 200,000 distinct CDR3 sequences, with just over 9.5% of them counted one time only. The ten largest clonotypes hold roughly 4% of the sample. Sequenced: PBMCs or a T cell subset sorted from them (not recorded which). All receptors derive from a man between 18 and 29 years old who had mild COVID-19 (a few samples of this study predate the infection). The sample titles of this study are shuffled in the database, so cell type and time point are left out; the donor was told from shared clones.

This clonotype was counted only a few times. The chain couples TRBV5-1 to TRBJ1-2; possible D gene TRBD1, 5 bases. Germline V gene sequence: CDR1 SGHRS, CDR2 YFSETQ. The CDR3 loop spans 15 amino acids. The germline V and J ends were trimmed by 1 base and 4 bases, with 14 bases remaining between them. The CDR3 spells CASSLSPGSGYGYTF. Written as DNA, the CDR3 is TGCGCCAGCAGCTTGAGCCCAGGGTCGGGCTATGGCTACACCTTC.

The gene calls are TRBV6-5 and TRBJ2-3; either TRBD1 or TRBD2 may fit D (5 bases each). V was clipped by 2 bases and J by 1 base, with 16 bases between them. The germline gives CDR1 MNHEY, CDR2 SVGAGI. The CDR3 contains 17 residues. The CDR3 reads CASSYENGALRTDTQYF. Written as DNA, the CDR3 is TGTGCCAGCAGTTACGAGAACGGGGCCCTACGCACAGATACGCAGTATTTT.

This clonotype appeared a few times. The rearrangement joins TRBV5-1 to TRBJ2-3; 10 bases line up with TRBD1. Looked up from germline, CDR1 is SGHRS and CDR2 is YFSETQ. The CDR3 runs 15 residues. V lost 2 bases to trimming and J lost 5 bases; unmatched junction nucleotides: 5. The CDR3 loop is CASSFRQGAEDTQYF. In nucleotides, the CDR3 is TGCGCCAGCAGCTTTCGACAGGGGGCGGAAGATACGCAGTATTTT. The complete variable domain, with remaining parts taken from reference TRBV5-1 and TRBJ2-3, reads KAGVTQTPRYLIKTRGQQVTLSCSPISGHRSVSWYQQTPGQGLQFLFEYFSETQRNKGNFPGRFSGRQFSNSRSEMNVSTLELGDSALYLCASSFRQGAEDTQYFGPGTRLTVL.

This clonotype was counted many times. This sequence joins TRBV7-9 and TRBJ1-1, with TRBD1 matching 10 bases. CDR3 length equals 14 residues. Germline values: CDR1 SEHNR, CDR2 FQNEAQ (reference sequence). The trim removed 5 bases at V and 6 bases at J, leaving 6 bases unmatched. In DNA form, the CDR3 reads TGTGCCAGCAGCACGGGACAGGGGTTCTCTGAAGCTTTCTTT. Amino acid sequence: CASSTGQGFSEAFF.

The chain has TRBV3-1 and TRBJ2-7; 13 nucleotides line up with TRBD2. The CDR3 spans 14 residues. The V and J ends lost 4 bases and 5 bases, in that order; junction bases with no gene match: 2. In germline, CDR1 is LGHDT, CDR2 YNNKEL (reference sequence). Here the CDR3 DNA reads TGTGCCAGCAGCCTAGGACTAGCGGGGGACGAGCAGTACTTC. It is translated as CASSLGLAGDEQYF.

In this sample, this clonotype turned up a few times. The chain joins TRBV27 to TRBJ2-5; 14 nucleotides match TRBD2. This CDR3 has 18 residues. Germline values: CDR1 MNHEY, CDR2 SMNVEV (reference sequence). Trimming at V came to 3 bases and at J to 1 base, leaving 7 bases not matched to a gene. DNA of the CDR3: TGTGCCAGCAGTTTCCCGGGACTAGCGGGGGAAACCCAAGAGACCCAGTACTTC. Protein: CASSFPGLAGETQETQYF.

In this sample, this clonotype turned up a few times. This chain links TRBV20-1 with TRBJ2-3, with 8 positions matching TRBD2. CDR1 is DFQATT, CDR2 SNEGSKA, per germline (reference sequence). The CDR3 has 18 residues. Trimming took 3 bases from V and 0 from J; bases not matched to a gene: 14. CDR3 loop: CSASAGAGDASSTDTQYF. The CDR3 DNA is TGCAGTGCTAGTGCGGGAGCGGGGGACGCTTCTAGCACAGATACGCAGTATTTT.

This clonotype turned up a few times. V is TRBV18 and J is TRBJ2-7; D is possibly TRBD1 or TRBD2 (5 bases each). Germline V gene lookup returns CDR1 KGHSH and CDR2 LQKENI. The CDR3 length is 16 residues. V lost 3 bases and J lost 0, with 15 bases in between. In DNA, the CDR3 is TGTGCCAGCTCACCCGCAATCGGGGACCTCTCCTACGAGCAGTACTTC. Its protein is CASSPAIGDLSYEQYF. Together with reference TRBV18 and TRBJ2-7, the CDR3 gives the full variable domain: NAGVMQNPRHLVRRRGQEARLRCSPMKGHSHVYWYRQLPEEGLKFMVYLQKENIIDESGMPKERFSAEFPKEGPSILRIQQVVRGDSAAYFCASSPAIGDLSYEQYFGPGTRLTVT.

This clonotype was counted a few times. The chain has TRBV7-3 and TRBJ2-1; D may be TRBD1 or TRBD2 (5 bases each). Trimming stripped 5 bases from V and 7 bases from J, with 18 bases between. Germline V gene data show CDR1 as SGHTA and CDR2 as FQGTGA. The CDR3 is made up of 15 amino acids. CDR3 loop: CASSPRDQGKNEQFF. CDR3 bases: TGTGCCAGCAGCCCGAGGGACCAGGGTAAGAATGAGCAGTTCTTC.

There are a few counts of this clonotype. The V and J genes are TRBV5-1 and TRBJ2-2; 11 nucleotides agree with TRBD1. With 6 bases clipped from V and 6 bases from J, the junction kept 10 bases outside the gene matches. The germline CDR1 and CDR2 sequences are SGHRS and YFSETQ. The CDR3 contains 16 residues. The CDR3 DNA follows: TGCGCCAGCAAGCTCGGAGCGGGACAGGGGGCCGGGGAGCTGTTTTTT. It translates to CASKLGAGQGAGELFF.

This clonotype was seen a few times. The chain's CDR3 is CSASKLAEGVNIQYF. The CDR3, as DNA: TGCAGTGCTAGCAAACTAGCGGAAGGTGTTAACATTCAGTACTTC. The chain recombines TRBV20-1 with TRBJ2-4, with 8 positions matching TRBD2. This CDR3 contains 15 residues. V dropped 3 bases and J dropped 7; count of bases not matched to a gene: 11. Germline CDR1 DFQATT, CDR2 SNEGSKA (reference sequence).

CDR3: CATEEREGKETQYF. The CDR3 DNA sequence: TGTGCCACCGAGGAACGGGAGGGGAAAGAGACCCAGTACTTC. This chain joins TRBV25-1 and TRBJ2-5; TRBD2 matches at 8 bases. V was pared by 10 bases and J by 3 bases, with 10 bases of the junction left unmatched. This CDR3 is built from 14 residues. The germline V gene encodes CDR1 MGHDK and CDR2 SYGVNS.

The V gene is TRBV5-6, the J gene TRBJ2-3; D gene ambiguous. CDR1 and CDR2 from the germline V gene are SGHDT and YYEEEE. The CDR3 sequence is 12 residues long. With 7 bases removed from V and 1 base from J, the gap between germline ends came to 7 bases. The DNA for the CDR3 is TGTGCCAGCGGGGTGGGCACAGATACGCAGTATTTT. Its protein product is CASGVGTDTQYF.

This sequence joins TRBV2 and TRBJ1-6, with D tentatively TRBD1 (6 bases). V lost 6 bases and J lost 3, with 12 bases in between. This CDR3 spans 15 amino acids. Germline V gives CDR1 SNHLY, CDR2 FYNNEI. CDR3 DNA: TGTGCCAGCAGACCCAGACAGGACTATAATTCACCCCTCCACTTT. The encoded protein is CASRPRQDYNSPLHF. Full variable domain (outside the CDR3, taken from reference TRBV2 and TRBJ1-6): EPEVTQTPSHQVTQMGQEVILRCVPISNHLYFYWYRQILGQKVEFLVSFYNNEISEKSEIFDDQFSVERPDGSNFTLKIRSTKLEDSAMYFCASRPRQDYNSPLHFGNGTRLTVT.

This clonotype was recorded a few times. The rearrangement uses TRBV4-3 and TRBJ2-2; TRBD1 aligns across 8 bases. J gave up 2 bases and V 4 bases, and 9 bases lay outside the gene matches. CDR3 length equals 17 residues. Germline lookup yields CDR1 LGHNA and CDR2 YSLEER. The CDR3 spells CASSPQTGDGNTGELFF. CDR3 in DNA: TGCGCCAGCAGCCCCCAGACAGGGGATGGTAACACCGGGGAGCTGTTTTTT.

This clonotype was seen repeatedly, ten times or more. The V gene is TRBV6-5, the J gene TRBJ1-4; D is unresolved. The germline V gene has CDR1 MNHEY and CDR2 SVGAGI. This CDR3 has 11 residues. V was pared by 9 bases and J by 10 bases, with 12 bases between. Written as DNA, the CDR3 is TGTGCCAGTTCCAGAGCGGGAAAACTGTTTTTT. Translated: CASSRAGKLFF.

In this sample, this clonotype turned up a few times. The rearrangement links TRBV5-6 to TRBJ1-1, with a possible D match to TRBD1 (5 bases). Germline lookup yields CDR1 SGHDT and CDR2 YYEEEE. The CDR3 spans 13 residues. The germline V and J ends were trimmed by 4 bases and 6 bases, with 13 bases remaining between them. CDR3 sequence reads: CASSEGRTAEAFF. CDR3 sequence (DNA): TGTGCCAGCAGCGAGGGACGGACGGCTGAAGCTTTCTTT.

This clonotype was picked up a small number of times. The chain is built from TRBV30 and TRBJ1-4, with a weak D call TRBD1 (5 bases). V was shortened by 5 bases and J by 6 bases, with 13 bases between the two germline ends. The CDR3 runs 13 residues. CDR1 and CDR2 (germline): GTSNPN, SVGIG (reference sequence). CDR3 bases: TGTGCCTGGGGAGGGACCTCGGATGAAAAACTGTTTTTT. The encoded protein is CAWGGTSDEKLFF.

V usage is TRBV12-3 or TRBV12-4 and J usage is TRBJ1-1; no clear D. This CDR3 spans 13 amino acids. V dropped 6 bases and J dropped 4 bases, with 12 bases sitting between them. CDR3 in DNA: TGTGCCAGCAGCCCAAATATCGGCACTGAAGCTTTCTTT. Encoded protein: CASSPNIGTEAFF.

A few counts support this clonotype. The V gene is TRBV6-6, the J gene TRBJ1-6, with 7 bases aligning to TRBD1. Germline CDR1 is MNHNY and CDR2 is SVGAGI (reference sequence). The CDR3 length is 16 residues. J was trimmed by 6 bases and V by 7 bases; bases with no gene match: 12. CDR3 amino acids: CASTRPDRVGNSPLHF. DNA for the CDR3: TGTGCCAGCACCCGACCCGACAGGGTCGGTAATTCACCCCTCCACTTT.

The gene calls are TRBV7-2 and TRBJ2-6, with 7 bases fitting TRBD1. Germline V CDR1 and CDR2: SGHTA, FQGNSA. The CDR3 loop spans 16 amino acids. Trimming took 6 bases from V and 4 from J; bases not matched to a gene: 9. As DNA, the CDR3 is TGTGCCAGCAGTCTGACTACAGGGGCCGGGGCCAACGTCCTGACTTTC. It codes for CASSLTTGAGANVLTF.

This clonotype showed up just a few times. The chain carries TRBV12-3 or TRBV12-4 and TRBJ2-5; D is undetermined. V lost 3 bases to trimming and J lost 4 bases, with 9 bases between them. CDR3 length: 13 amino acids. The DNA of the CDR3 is TGTGCCAGCAGTTTCGGCAGACCAGAGACCCAGTACTTC. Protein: CASSFGRPETQYF.

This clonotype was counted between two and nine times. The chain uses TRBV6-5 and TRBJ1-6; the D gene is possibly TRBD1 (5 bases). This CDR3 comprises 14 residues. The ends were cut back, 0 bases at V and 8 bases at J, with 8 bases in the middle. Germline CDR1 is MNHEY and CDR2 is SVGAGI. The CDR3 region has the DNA TGTGCCAGCAGTTACTCGATGGGGGATTCACCCCTCCACTTT. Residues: CASSYSMGDSPLHF.

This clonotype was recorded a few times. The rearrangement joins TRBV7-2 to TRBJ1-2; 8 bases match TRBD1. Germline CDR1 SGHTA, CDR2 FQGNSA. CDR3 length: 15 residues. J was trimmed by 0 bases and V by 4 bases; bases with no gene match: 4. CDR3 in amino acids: CASSYPGGANYGYTF. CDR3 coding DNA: TGTGCCAGCAGCTACCCAGGGGGCGCTAACTATGGCTACACCTTC.

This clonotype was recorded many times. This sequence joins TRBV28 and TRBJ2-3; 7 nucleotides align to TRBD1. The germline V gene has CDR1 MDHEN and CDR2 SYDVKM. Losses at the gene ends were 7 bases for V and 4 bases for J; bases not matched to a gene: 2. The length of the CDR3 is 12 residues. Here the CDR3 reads CASKGGPDTQYF. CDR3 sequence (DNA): TGTGCCAGCAAAGGGGGCCCAGATACGCAGTATTTT.

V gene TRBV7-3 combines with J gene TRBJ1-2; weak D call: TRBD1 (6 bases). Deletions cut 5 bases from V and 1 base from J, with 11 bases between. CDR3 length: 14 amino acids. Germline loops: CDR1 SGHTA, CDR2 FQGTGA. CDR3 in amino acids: CASSRGADNYGYTF. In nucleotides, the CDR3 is TGTGCCAGCAGCCGGGGGGCGGATAACTATGGCTACACCTTC.